Presented here are 24 T cell receptor beta chains from one specimen sequenced in a study of cytomegalovirus exposure and HLA in healthy donors. In the PCR, 60 Vbeta and 13 Jbeta primers were used. Using immunoSEQ multiplex PCR, the repertoire was profiled, and TCRdb retains in-frame clones only, with some absent. The table lists about 160,000 clones, about four fifths of them singletons. Sequences were obtained from PBMCs. The receptors here all came from a man under 40 in good health and CMV-seronegative.

This clone was detected a few times. This sequence joins TRBV9 and TRBJ2-1; the D is unclear. Germline V gene lookup returns CDR1 SGDLS and CDR2 YYNGEE. CDR3 length: 16 residues. Between the trimmed V and J ends, which lost 0 bases and 0 bases, there was a span of 10 bases. The CDR3 DNA follows: TGTGCCAGCAGCGTAGGGTTATCGAGCTCCTACAATGAGCAGTTCTTC. It encodes CASSVGLSSSYNEQFF. The whole variable domain, remainder taken from reference TRBV9 and TRBJ2-1, is DSGVTQTPKHLITATGQRVTLRCSPRSGDLSVYWYQQSLDQGLQFLIQYYNGEERAKGNILERFSAQQFPDLHSELNLSSLELGDSALYFCASSVGLSSSYNEQFFGPGTRLTVL.

This clone was detected a few times. This chain joins TRBV7-9 and TRBJ2-5; 10 nucleotides align to TRBD2. Germline CDR1 SEHNR, CDR2 FQNEAQ (reference sequence). The CDR3 is 19 amino acids. Trimming removed 2 bases from V and 2 bases from J; junction bases left unmatched: 14. CDR3 bases: TGTGCCAGCAGCTTACCTGCAACTTGGCTAGCGGGAGAACAAGAGACCCAGTACTTC. As protein: CASSLPATWLAGEQETQYF. The whole variable domain, remainder taken from reference TRBV7-9 and TRBJ2-5, is DTGVSQNPRHKITKRGQNVTFRCDPISEHNRLYWYRQTLGQGPEFLTYFQNEAQLEKSRLLSDRFSAERPKGSFSTLEIQRTEQGDSAMYLCASSLPATWLAGEQETQYFGPGTRLLVL.

This sequence joins TRBV5-1 and TRBJ2-5, with 15 bases that match TRBD2. Trimming took 0 bases from V and 14 from J; bases not matched to a gene: 8. Germline CDR1 and CDR2: SGHRS and YFSETQ. The CDR3 is made up of 15 amino acids. The CDR3 region has the DNA TGCGCCAGCAGCTTGGGGGGACTAGCGGGAGGAATTGTATACTTC. It yields the protein CASSLGGLAGGIVYF.

The chain links TRBV25-1 to TRBJ2-1; 7 bases are shared with TRBD2. Germline assignment: CDR1 MGHDK and CDR2 SYGVNS. The CDR3 runs to 16 residues. V was pared by 11 bases and J by 0 bases, with 13 bases of the junction left unmatched. The DNA of the CDR3 is TGTGCCCCCCAGTGGGAGGGACTGCCCTCCTACAATGAGCAGTTCTTC. Encoded protein: CAPQWEGLPSYNEQFF.

The chain joins TRBV14 to TRBJ1-3; D perhaps matches TRBD1 (5 bases). Trimming shortened V by 3 bases and J by 0 bases, and 21 bases separated the two germline ends. The CDR3 runs 19 residues. Per germline, CDR1 SGHDN and CDR2 FVKESK. The DNA of the CDR3 is TGTGCCAGCAGCCAGCCACTTAAGGCCAGACAGACCTCTGGAAACACCATATATTTT. Translation gives CASSQPLKARQTSGNTIYF.

The chain recombines TRBV28 with TRBJ1-5, with 7 bases identical to TRBD1. The CDR3 has 17 residues. Germline values: CDR1 MDHEN, CDR2 SYDVKM. V shed 6 bases and J 3 bases; nucleotides not matched to a gene: 14. CDR3 in amino acids: CASSPTQGVLYNQPQHF. The CDR3 DNA is TGTGCCAGCAGCCCTACTCAGGGGGTCCTCTACAATCAGCCCCAGCATTTT.

The chain links TRBV14 to TRBJ2-3; no reliable D call. The CDR3 runs 13 residues. Per the germline V gene, CDR1 is SGHDN and CDR2 is FVKESK. The germline V and J ends were trimmed by 1 base and 6 bases, with 8 bases remaining between them. CDR3 coding DNA: TGTGCCAGCAGCCAAGTTAGAGCGGATACGCAGTATTTT. It codes for CASSQVRADTQYF.

The chain joins TRBV6-1 to TRBJ1-5; 7 bases align to TRBD1. Germline CDR1 is MNHNS and CDR2 is SASEGT. The CDR3 is made up of 14 amino acids. The J segment lost 5 bases and the V segment lost 10 bases, leaving 11 bases of the junction unmatched. The CDR3 reads CATRTGRGDQPQHF. CDR3 nucleotides: TGTGCCACCCGGACAGGAAGGGGCGATCAGCCCCAGCATTTT.

V is TRBV28 and J is TRBJ2-2; D is perhaps TRBD1 (6 bases). The CDR3 is made up of 15 amino acids. Trimming cost V 2 bases and J 6 bases, with 13 bases left between them. Per germline, CDR1 MDHEN and CDR2 SYDVKM. DNA of the CDR3: TGTGCCAGCAGTTTAGAGGGACACCCACCCGGGGAGCTGTTTTTT. Its translation: CASSLEGHPPGELFF. Full variable domain (outside the CDR3, taken from reference TRBV28 and TRBJ2-2): DVKVTQSSRYLVKRTGEKVFLECVQDMDHENMFWYRQDPGLGLRLIYFSYDVKMKEKGDIPEGYSVSREKKERFSLILESASTNQTSMYLCASSLEGHPPGELFFGEGSRLTVL.

The V and J genes are TRBV11-2 and TRBJ2-2; TRBD2 agrees at 7 bases. V shed 1 base and J 4 bases; nucleotides not matched to a gene: 9. The germline V gene has CDR1 SGHAT and CDR2 FQNNGV. CDR3 length equals 17 residues. As DNA, the CDR3 is TGTGCCAGCAGCTTAGGGCCCTACTCGGGGGGCACCGGGGAGCTGTTTTTT. Its protein is CASSLGPYSGGTGELFF.

The rearrangement joins TRBV6-5 to TRBJ1-4; a possible D gene is TRBD1 (6 bases). V was clipped by 0 bases and J by 6 bases, with 8 bases between them. Germline V gene data show CDR1 as MNHEY and CDR2 as SVGAGI. The CDR3 extends over 14 amino acids. This CDR3 is CASSYSQGYEKLFF. The CDR3 DNA is TGTGCCAGCAGTTACTCGCAGGGGTATGAAAAACTGTTTTTT.

The chain has TRBV27 and TRBJ2-7; D is perhaps TRBD1 (6 bases). In germline, CDR1 is MNHEY, CDR2 SMNVEV (reference sequence). The CDR3 covers 15 residues. V dropped 3 bases and J dropped 3 bases, with 15 bases sitting between them. CDR3 nucleotides: TGTGCCAGCAGTTTCGGGACACCTCCCCTCTACGAGCAGTACTTC. This encodes CASSFGTPPLYEQYF.

This chain connects TRBV29-1 to TRBJ2-3, with 15 bases identical to TRBD2. Germline assignment: CDR1 SQVTM and CDR2 ANQGSEA. V shed 3 bases and J 6 bases; nucleotides not matched to a gene: 4. This CDR3 region has 15 residues. The CDR3 loop is CSVDGLAGGVDTQYF. In nucleotides, the CDR3 is TGCAGCGTTGATGGACTAGCGGGAGGGGTCGATACGCAGTATTTT.

The chain links TRBV10-2 to TRBJ2-2; 8 nucleotides line up with TRBD2. CDR1 and CDR2 (germline): WSHSY, SAAADI. V dropped 8 bases and J dropped 2; count of bases not matched to a gene: 13. CDR3 size: 17 residues. Here the CDR3 reads CASAVRVLAANTGELFF. The DNA of the CDR3 is TGCGCCAGCGCGGTGCGTGTACTAGCGGCTAACACCGGGGAGCTGTTTTTT.

The chain links TRBV7-8 to TRBJ2-3; TRBD2 matches at 8 bases. The V and J ends lost 3 bases and 2 bases, in that order; junction bases with no gene match: 7. The CDR3 consists of 16 residues. CDR1 and CDR2 (germline): SGHVS, FQNEAQ. The CDR3 nucleotides read TGTGCCAGCAGCTTTTACGGGGGGGGTAACACAGATACGCAGTATTTT. Translation gives CASSFYGGGNTDTQYF.

The gene calls are TRBV5-6 and TRBJ2-7; D perhaps matches TRBD1 (6 bases). This CDR3 has 14 residues. Germline CDR1 and CDR2: SGHDT and YYEEEE. V was pared by 5 bases and J by 2 bases, with 14 bases between. Written as DNA, the CDR3 is TGTGCCAGCAGTTTTACAGGGACCCCCTACGAGCAGTACTTC. This sequence encodes CASSFTGTPYEQYF.

This clone occurred once. The chain is built from TRBV11-1 and TRBJ2-1; 11 nucleotides line up with TRBD2. CDR3 size: 15 residues. Germline V lookup: CDR1 SGHAT, CDR2 FQDESV (reference sequence). V dropped 2 bases and J dropped 10; count of bases not matched to a gene: 7. The CDR3 sequence is CASSLLLAGEDEQFF. The CDR3 nucleotides are TGTGCCAGCAGCTTATTACTAGCGGGAGAAGACGAGCAGTTCTTC.

J is TRBJ1-2 and V is TRBV27; tentatively, D is TRBD1 (6 bases). The CDR3 consists of 17 residues. Trimming removed 7 bases from V and 2 bases from J, with 23 bases in between. Germline assignment: CDR1 MNHEY and CDR2 SMNVEV (reference sequence). CDR3 loop: CASMQQGYRLPNYGYTF. The CDR3 DNA reads TGTGCCAGCATGCAACAGGGCTACCGTCTACCGAACTATGGCTACACCTTC.

V gene TRBV6-1 combines with J gene TRBJ1-1, with D possibly being TRBD1 (5 bases). V was shortened by 6 bases and J by 4 bases, with 15 bases between the two germline ends. Germline V gene sequence: CDR1 MNHNS, CDR2 SASEGT. There are 14 residues in the CDR3. CDR3 sequence: CASRGGRTGTEAFF. The CDR3, as DNA: TGTGCCAGCAGGGGGGGGAGGACGGGCACTGAAGCTTTCTTT.

J is TRBJ1-5 and V is TRBV28; 8 nucleotides align to TRBD1. The CDR3 extends over 14 amino acids. CDR1 and CDR2 from the germline V gene are MDHEN and SYDVKM. The V segment lost 8 bases and the J segment 5 bases; nucleotides outside the gene matches: 8. CDR3 DNA sequence: TGTGCCAGCTCAGGGGGCGAAAGGCATCAGCCCCAGCATTTT. It encodes CASSGGERHQPQHF.

CDR3 sequence reads: CAWSRNRDSEQYF. The CDR3, as DNA: TGTGCCTGGAGTCGGAACCGGGACAGCGAGCAGTACTTC. The chain has TRBV30 and TRBJ2-7; TRBD1 agrees at 7 bases. In germline, CDR1 is GTSNPN, CDR2 SVGIG (reference sequence). Trimming cost V 2 bases and J 6 bases; bases outside gene matches: 7. The CDR3 consists of 13 residues.

This chain links TRBV6-5 with TRBJ2-7; 8 positions match TRBD1. J was trimmed by 7 bases and V by 2 bases; bases with no gene match: 7. Germline V gene lookup returns CDR1 MNHEY and CDR2 SVGAGI. The length of the CDR3 is 14 residues. The chain's CDR3 is CASSYRQGAREQYF. In nucleotides, the CDR3 is TGTGCCAGCAGTTACAGGCAGGGGGCGCGGGAGCAGTACTTC.

The chain couples TRBV13 to TRBJ2-5, with 8 bases that match TRBD1. The J segment lost 5 bases and the V segment lost 0 bases, leaving 8 bases of the junction unmatched. Germline V gene sequence: CDR1 PRHDT, CDR2 FYEKMQ (reference sequence). The CDR3 is 16 amino acids. The CDR3 sequence: CASSLGGRGRGETQYF. The CDR3 DNA reads TGTGCCAGCAGCTTAGGCGGCAGGGGGCGCGGGGAGACCCAGTACTTC. Drawing the rest from reference TRBV13 and TRBJ2-5, the complete variable domain is AAGVIQSPRHLIKEKRETATLKCYPIPRHDTVYWYQQGPGQDPQFLISFYEKMQSDKGSIPDRFSAQQFSDYHSELNMSSLELGDSALYFCASSLGGRGRGETQYFGPGTRLLVL.

V is TRBV29-1 and J is TRBJ1-1, with no clear D. The CDR3 has 13 residues. V was cut by 3 bases and J by 8 bases, with 16 bases left in between. Germline CDR1 and CDR2: SQVTM and ANQGSEA. In DNA form, the CDR3 reads TGCAGCGTTGAGAGGCCCCTTGATCCCGAAGCTTTCTTT. The encoded protein is CSVERPLDPEAFF.